Included here is one T cell receptor (beta chain) sequence, with context. The antigen is undetermined. The TCRbeta library incorporated unique molecular identifiers. TCRdb ran MiXCR on the PCR reads and lists one entry per CDR3 protein. This table holds around 800,000 distinct CDR3 sequences, roughly 15% found once. The data were taken from a study of T-cell reconstitution after alpha-beta-depleted transplantation in children. Study-level findings and limits: Reports say that about two months after transplant, the alpha-beta T cells came out of several hundred graft clones that had expanded. There were some patients whose high TCRbeta diversity at day 60 came from surviving recipient T cells and thymic progenitors. Counts and diversity of T cells one year after transplant came mostly from newly produced T cells.

This CDR3 comprises 16 residues. The germline gives CDR1 ENHRY, CDR2 SYGVKD. V trimming: 6 bases; J trimming: 1 base; junction bases outside the gene matches: 4. The sample in question was PBMCs, mostly from graft donor cells, obtained 360 days after TCRalphabeta/CD19-depleted stem cell transplant. The chain has TRBV10-3 and TRBJ2-4, with 12 bases lining up with TRBD2. The TCR sequence derives from a male patient aged 10 to 17 who had a stem cell transplant for acute lymphoblastic leukemia, so the T cells may come from the graft donor. CDR3 nucleotide sequence: TGTGCCATCAGCGGAACTAGCGGGAGGGCCAAAAACATTCAGTACTTC. Its translation is CAISGTSGRAKNIQYF.